The count of the clone carrying this T cell receptor (beta chain) is one. The sample is drawn from a study of blood T cell repertoires in COVID-19. The overall study: Acute-phase and convalescent COVID-19 samples originated in the United States, Italy and Spain. T cells, B-cell-depleted T cells, or PBMCs supplied cDNA or gDNA.

A Seattle source enrolled patients during active infection and followed them longitudinally. Repertoires were generated with immunoSEQ multiplex PCR, while TCRdb's copy carries only in-frame clones and drops some. The data contain more than 300,000 clones, around 87% of them singletons. This CDR3 spans 13 amino acids. CDR1 is SGHAT and CDR2 is FQNNGV in the germline V gene. V gave up 1 base and J gave up 3 bases, with 7 bases separating them. The sequenced sample consisted of peripheral blood. This receptor was taken from a woman aged 30 to 39 with COVID-19, enrolled during active disease. The chain links TRBV11-2 to TRBJ2-7; no clear D gene. In DNA form, the CDR3 reads TGTGCCAGCAGCTTAGGAACTGGCTACGAGCAGTACTTC. Translating it yields CASSLGTGYEQYF.